A single sample is the source of the 18 T cell receptor beta chains below, sequenced in a study of early T cells in non-severe SARS-CoV-2 infection. TCRdb processed the 5' RACE reads anew with MiXCR; each CDR3 protein has one entry. This sample yields tens of thousands of distinct CDR3 sequences, of which 5.4% are seen a single time; approximately 5.1% belongs to the top ten. The specimen was whole blood, collected at baseline. The receptors originated from an adult who was a healthcare worker with PCR-confirmed SARS-CoV-2 infection or an uninfected control (not recorded which).

This clonotype was counted at least ten times. The chain uses TRBV6-1 and TRBJ2-1; 9 bases map to TRBD2. The V gene end was trimmed by 3 bases and the J gene end by 16 bases; junction bases not matched to a gene: 10. Germline V CDR1 and CDR2: MNHNS, SASEGT. This CDR3 comprises 13 residues. The CDR3 sequence is CASSELPIAGVFF. The CDR3 DNA reads TGTGCCAGCAGTGAGCTCCCCATAGCGGGAGTCTTCTTC.

This clonotype was picked up a small number of times. The chain recombines TRBV7-3 with TRBJ1-3, with D maybe TRBD1 (6 bases). V dropped 4 bases and J dropped 6 bases, with 16 bases sitting between them. The germline V gene has CDR1 SGHTA and CDR2 FQGTGA. There are 15 residues in the CDR3. In nucleotides, the CDR3 is TGTGCCAGCAGCTCCGGACAGCCGACCGAAAACACCATATATTTT. It specifies CASSSGQPTENTIYF.

This clonotype was counted at least ten times. The V and J genes are TRBV6-5 and TRBJ1-3, with TRBD1 identical over 9 bases. Trimming took 3 bases from V and 3 from J; bases not matched to a gene: 9. Germline values: CDR1 MNHEY, CDR2 SVGAGI. The CDR3 loop spans 17 amino acids. Here the CDR3 DNA reads TGTGCCAGCAGTTATAAACCGGGACAGGGTGTTGGAAACACCATATATTTT. It translates to CASSYKPGQGVGNTIYF.

This clonotype was recorded many times. The chain recombines TRBV5-1 with TRBJ2-7, with D possibly matching TRBD2 (6 bases). This CDR3 spans 16 amino acids. Trimming removed 4 bases from V and 4 bases from J, with 21 bases in between. CDR1 SGHRS and CDR2 YFSETQ come from the germline V gene. CDR3 sequence reads: CASSRAGRTNPYEQYF. DNA of the CDR3: TGCGCCAGCAGCCGGGCGGGGAGGACCAACCCTTACGAGCAGTACTTC.

This clonotype was detected many times. V is TRBV11-2 and J is TRBJ2-3; 10 bases map to TRBD2. The CDR3 is 16 amino acids. The germline V gene has CDR1 SGHAT and CDR2 FQNNGV. Trimming removed 3 bases from V and 5 bases from J; junction bases left unmatched: 8. CDR3: CASSFRASGSRDTQYF. The CDR3 DNA reads as TGTGCCAGCAGCTTTCGGGCTAGCGGGAGTCGAGATACGCAGTATTTT. The full variable domain, with the rest looked up from reference TRBV11-2 and TRBJ2-3, is EAGVAQSPRYKIIEKRQSVAFWCNPISGHATLYWYQQILGQGPKLLIQFQNNGVVDDSQLPKDRFSAERLKGVDSTLKIQPAKLEDSAVYLCASSFRASGSRDTQYFGPGTRLTVL.

Comment on this clonotype: A much larger clone lies a single base off, so this may be a read error. The chain combines TRBV6-6 with TRBJ1-5; D not certain. CDR3 length: 13 residues. V gave up 8 bases and J gave up 2 bases, with 10 bases separating them. Germline V gene sequence: CDR1 MNHNY, CDR2 SVGAGI (reference sequence). This chain's CDR3 is CASAAPCNQPQHF. For the CDR3, the DNA is TGTGCCAGCGCGGCACCGTGCAATCAGCCCCAGCATTTT.

This clonotype was seen many times. The chain combines TRBV7-9 with TRBJ1-2; possible D gene TRBD1, 5 bases. The CDR3 spans 13 residues. Germline V gives CDR1 SEHNR, CDR2 FQNEAQ (reference sequence). Trimming left V 5 bases short and J 7 bases short, with 14 bases between. The CDR3 DNA is TGTGCCAGCAGCCTGCGCGACAGCCCTGGCTACACCTTC. Translated: CASSLRDSPGYTF.

This clonotype was seen repeatedly, ten times or more. This chain joins TRBV4-1 and TRBJ2-1; TRBD2 matches at 8 bases. CDR1 is MGHRA and CDR2 is YSYEKL in the germline V gene. The CDR3 has 17 amino acids. Trimming took 1 base from V and 8 from J; bases not matched to a gene: 13. The CDR3 DNA reads as TGCGCCAGCAGCCAAGGGGCGGGGAGCGGGAGACGTGATGAGCAGTTCTTC. Encoded protein: CASSQGAGSGRRDEQFF.

V and J are TRBV5-1 and TRBJ2-3, with D perhaps TRBD1 or TRBD2 (5 bases each). The CDR3 extends over 16 amino acids. Germline V gene lookup returns CDR1 SGHRS and CDR2 YFSETQ. Trimming removed 4 bases from V and 1 base from J, with 16 bases in between. The CDR3 here is CASSPVAQGRTDTQYF. For the CDR3, the DNA is TGCGCCAGCAGCCCGGTGGCGCAGGGACGCACAGATACGCAGTATTTT.

This clonotype was seen ten or more times. J is TRBJ2-1 and V is TRBV4-1, with 8 bases fitting TRBD2. The CDR3 totals 15 residues. V shed 4 bases and J 2 bases; nucleotides not matched to a gene: 4. Per the germline V gene, CDR1 is MGHRA and CDR2 is YSYEKL. The CDR3 DNA reads as TGCGCCAGCAGCCTCCTAGCGGGTACCTACAATGAGCAGTTCTTC. It translates to CASSLLAGTYNEQFF.

This clonotype showed up just a few times. Mismatch with germline at one junction end may stem from a read error. V usage is TRBV7-9 and J usage is TRBJ2-1; 7 bases are a match to TRBD1. Looked up from germline, CDR1 is SEHNR and CDR2 is FQNEAQ (reference sequence). The CDR3 has 12 residues. DNA for the CDR3: TGTGCCAGCAGTTTAGACCGGGACAGAGGGTTCTTC. This encodes CASSLDRDRGFF.

This clonotype was counted ten times or more. This chain joins TRBV7-9 and TRBJ2-2, with TRBD2 matching over 9 bases. The CDR3 has 16 amino acids. V lost 10 bases, J lost 1 base, and 10 bases stayed unmatched. The germline V gene has CDR1 SEHNR and CDR2 FQNEAQ (reference sequence). CDR3 protein: CATKEGLAVNTGELFF. The CDR3 DNA follows: TGTGCCACGAAGGAGGGACTAGCAGTGAACACCGGGGAGCTGTTTTTT.

This clonotype was seen at least ten times. This sequence joins TRBV14 and TRBJ1-6; 11 nucleotides align to TRBD1. CDR1 SGHDN and CDR2 FVKESK come from the germline V gene. There are 16 residues in the CDR3. With V trimmed by 0 bases and J by 6 bases, 1 base remained unmatched. CDR3 nucleotides: TGTGCCAGCAGCCAAGAGGGGACAGGGGGTAATTCACCCCTCCACTTT. It specifies CASSQEGTGGNSPLHF. Together with reference TRBV14 and TRBJ1-6, the CDR3 gives the full variable domain: EAGVTQFPSHSVIEKGQTVTLRCDPISGHDNLYWYRRVMGKEIKFLLHFVKESKQDESGMPNNRFLAERTGGTYSTLKVQPAELEDSGVYFCASSQEGTGGNSPLHFGNGTRLTVT.

This clonotype has ten or more counts. The chain couples TRBV5-1 to TRBJ2-1; D not resolved. Trimming cost V 1 base and J 6 bases, with 5 bases left between them. CDR1 is SGHRS, CDR2 YFSETQ, per germline. This CDR3 region has 12 residues. The CDR3 sequence: CASSLFSNEQFF. CDR3 coding DNA: TGCGCCAGCAGCTTGTTTTCCAATGAGCAGTTCTTC.

This clonotype was counted between two and nine times. The CDR3 region has the DNA TGTGCCACCAGCAGATTTAGCGGGGTCTCCTACAATGAGCAGTTCTTC. Protein: CATSRFSGVSYNEQFF. The chain joins TRBV15 to TRBJ2-1; TRBD2 aligns across 8 bases. This CDR3 has 16 residues. Losses at the gene ends were 2 bases for V and 0 bases for J; bases not matched to a gene: 3. Germline V gene sequence: CDR1 LNHNV, CDR2 YYDKDF (reference sequence).

This clonotype was detected ten times or more. The gene calls are TRBV20-1 and TRBJ2-1; 7 positions match TRBD2. V lost 8 bases, J lost 5 bases, and 12 bases stayed unmatched. From germline, CDR1 is DFQATT and CDR2 SNEGSKA (reference sequence). The CDR3 is 14 amino acids. CDR3 residues: CSPLSGRANNEQFF. The CDR3 DNA reads as TGCAGTCCCCTCTCAGGGAGGGCCAACAATGAGCAGTTCTTC.

This clonotype came up many times. The chain couples TRBV4-1 to TRBJ2-3; D gene ambiguous. The CDR3 length is 16 residues. V shed 1 base and J shed 0 bases, with 11 bases lying between them. Germline-derived CDR1 and CDR2 are MGHRA and YSYEKL. Here the CDR3 reads CASSQVRTDSTDTQYF. The CDR3 DNA reads as TGCGCCAGCAGCCAAGTAAGGACCGATAGCACAGATACGCAGTATTTT.

This clonotype was seen ten or more times. The chain uses TRBV20-1 and TRBJ2-7, with D possibly being TRBD1 (6 bases). The CDR3 covers 13 residues. V was trimmed by 6 bases and J by 3 bases, leaving 15 bases between them. Germline assignment: CDR1 DFQATT and CDR2 SNEGSKA (reference sequence). Here the CDR3 reads CSAPIGQNYEQYF. The CDR3 DNA sequence: TGCAGTGCCCCGATCGGACAGAACTACGAGCAGTACTTC.